Below, 9 T cell receptor beta chains from the same sample are listed, as sequenced in a study of blood T cell repertoires in COVID-19. This table comes from immunoSEQ multiplex PCR, and its TCRdb copy is limited to in-frame clones, with some not included. The sample lists around 170,000 clones, 90% occurring once. What was sequenced was peripheral blood. The source is a man between 45 and 60 years old with acute or convalescent COVID-19.

The chain links TRBV21-1 to TRBJ2-7; TRBD1, the table's D call, lacks a check against the DNA. TRBV21-1 constitutes a pseudogene. The CDR3 has 13 amino acids. The CDR3 is CASSRYRGREQYV. The CDR3 nucleotides read TGTGCCAGCAGCAGATACAGGGGCCGCGAGCAGTACGTC.

The chain employs TRBV6-5 and TRBJ1-5; D perhaps matches TRBD1 (6 bases). From germline, CDR1 is MNHEY and CDR2 SVGAGI. V was clipped by 6 bases and J by 6 bases, with 18 bases between them. The CDR3 is made up of 15 amino acids. The CDR3 sequence: CASSAVSQGSQPQHF. Here the CDR3 DNA reads TGTGCCAGCAGCGCGGTTTCGCAGGGGTCTCAGCCCCAGCATTTT.

The chain joins TRBV29-1 to TRBJ1-1, with TRBD1 matching 8 bases. Per the germline V gene, CDR1 is SQVTM and CDR2 is ANQGSEA. The CDR3 totals 14 residues. With 4 bases clipped from V and 4 bases from J, the junction kept 8 bases outside the gene matches. The CDR3 protein is CSVGGTGWSTEAFF. The CDR3 region has the DNA TGCAGCGTTGGGGGGACAGGATGGTCCACTGAAGCTTTCTTT.

As to this clone: Other DNA sequences in this sample translate to the same CDR3. J is TRBJ1-2 and V is TRBV7-9; D perhaps matches TRBD1 (6 bases). Germline-derived CDR1 and CDR2 are SEHNR and FQNEAQ (reference sequence). The V end was cut by 6 bases, the J end by 4 bases, with 12 bases between. CDR3 size: 13 residues. The DNA of the CDR3 is TGTGCCAGCAGGGACAGCGGACCCTATGGCTACACCTTC. The encoded protein is CASRDSGPYGYTF.

This chain joins TRBV27 and TRBJ2-3, with TRBD2 matching over 9 bases. The CDR3 consists of 16 residues. After removal of 11 bases from V and 2 bases from J, the junction contained 14 bases not matched to a gene. The germline V gene encodes CDR1 MNHEY and CDR2 SMNVEV (reference sequence). For the CDR3, the DNA is TGTGCCGGCCCGCTCGGGACTAGCCTTAACACAGATACGCAGTATTTT. Translating it yields CAGPLGTSLNTDTQYF.

This clone appeared once. As DNA, the CDR3 is TGTGCCAGCAGTGACACAGGGGCGCGATCTGGAAACACCATATATTTT. Protein sequence: CASSDTGARSGNTIYF. This rearrangement joins TRBV2 to TRBJ1-3; 7 nucleotides align to TRBD1. J gave up 1 base and V 3 bases, and 6 bases lay outside the gene matches. Germline lookup yields CDR1 SNHLY and CDR2 FYNNEI. CDR3 size: 16 residues.

The V and J genes are TRBV5-1 and TRBJ2-1; D gene ambiguous. Germline V gene lookup returns CDR1 SGHRS and CDR2 YFSETQ. Trimming removed 3 bases at V and 8 bases at J, with 9 bases between. CDR3 length: 12 amino acids. The CDR3 protein is CASSSPGDEQFF. CDR3 DNA sequence: TGCGCCAGCAGCTCTCCCGGAGATGAGCAGTTCTTC.

This clone came up once. This chain links TRBV10-2 with TRBJ2-1; 8 bases are shared with TRBD2. The germline V gene encodes CDR1 WSHSY and CDR2 SAAADI. The CDR3 is made up of 13 amino acids. Trimming cost V 6 bases and J 3 bases; bases outside gene matches: 1. CDR3 nucleotides: TGCGCCAGCAGCGGGAGGGGCTACAATGAGCAGTTCTTC. It translates to CASSGRGYNEQFF.

The genes are TRBV11-1 and TRBJ1-2; tentatively, D is TRBD1 (5 bases). V was cut by 5 bases and J by 4 bases, with 17 bases left in between. In germline, CDR1 is SGHAT, CDR2 FQDESV (reference sequence). This CDR3 has 15 amino acids. CDR3 nucleotide sequence: TGTGCCAGCAGCGATCCGGGACTGTCGACCTATGGCTACACCTTC. Protein product: CASSDPGLSTYGYTF.